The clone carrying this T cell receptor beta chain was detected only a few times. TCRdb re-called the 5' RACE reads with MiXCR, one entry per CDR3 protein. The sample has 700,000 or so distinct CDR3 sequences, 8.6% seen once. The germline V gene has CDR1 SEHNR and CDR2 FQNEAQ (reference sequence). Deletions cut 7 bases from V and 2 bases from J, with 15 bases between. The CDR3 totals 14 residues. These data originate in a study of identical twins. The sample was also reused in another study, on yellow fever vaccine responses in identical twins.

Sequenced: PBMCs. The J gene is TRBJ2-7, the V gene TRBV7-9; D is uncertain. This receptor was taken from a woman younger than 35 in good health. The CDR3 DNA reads TGTGCCAGCACAAAAATGACACCTACCTACGAGCAGTACTTC. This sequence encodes CASTKMTPTYEQYF.